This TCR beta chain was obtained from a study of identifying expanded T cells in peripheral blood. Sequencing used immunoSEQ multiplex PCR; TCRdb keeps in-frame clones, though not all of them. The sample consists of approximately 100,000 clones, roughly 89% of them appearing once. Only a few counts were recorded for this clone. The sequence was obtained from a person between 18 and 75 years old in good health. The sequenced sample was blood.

The CDR3 DNA is TGCGCCAGCAGCTTGCGGACAGCAGCTAACTATGGCTACACCTTC. Translation: CASSLRTAANYGYTF. J is TRBJ1-2 and V is TRBV5-1; D possibly corresponds to TRBD1 (6 bases). In germline, CDR1 is SGHRS, CDR2 YFSETQ. The CDR3 has 15 amino acids. The germline V and J ends were trimmed by 1 base and 0 bases, with 10 bases remaining between them.